Each of the 18 T cell receptor beta chains below was sequenced from the same sample in a study of shared clonotypes between healthy human individuals (TCRdb year 2020). Receptor libraries were prepared by the immunoSEQ multiplex PCR assay. TCRdb mirrors the immuneACCESS table, restricted to in-frame sequences. Some clones are absent from its copies; in checked studies, under half trace to an unresolved V gene, and the reason for the others is unknown. This sample comprises 470,000 or so clones, about 72% of them detected only once. The ten largest clones take up around 12% of the sample. Specimen: PBMCs. The receptors come from a woman aged 40 to 50 in good health. Some clones in this sample may be carry-over from other donors' samples.

This clone was counted between two and nine times. V and J are TRBV19 and TRBJ2-2; weak D call: TRBD1 (5 bases). The V and J ends lost 7 bases and 1 base respectively, with 10 bases between them. This CDR3 region has 14 residues. Germline CDR1 LNHDA, CDR2 SQIVND (reference sequence). CDR3 region: CASTQTGNTGELFF. The CDR3 DNA follows: TGTGCCAGTACCCAAACAGGGAACACCGGGGAGCTGTTTTTT.

This clone has just one count. The chain links TRBV10-2 to TRBJ2-3; D is uncertain. Trimming removed 0 bases at V and 6 bases at J, with 13 bases between. CDR3 length: 15 residues. CDR1 is WSHSY and CDR2 is SAAADI in the germline V gene. As DNA, the CDR3 is TGCGCCAGCAGTGAGTCTGGTGGGTGGGCGGATACGCAGTATTTT. Translation: CASSESGGWADTQYF.

This clone was observed once. This chain links TRBV21-1 with TRBJ1-1. TRBV21-1 is a documented pseudogene. The CDR3 loop spans 12 amino acids. The CDR3 here is CASSRAGIEAFF. In nucleotides, the CDR3 is TGTGCCAGCAGCCGAGCGGGGATCGAAGCTTTCTTT.

V usage is TRBV6-1 and J usage is TRBJ2-1; no clear D gene. V was pared by 3 bases and J by 0 bases, with 9 bases between. This CDR3 comprises 15 residues. Germline assignment: CDR1 MNHNS and CDR2 SASEGT. The CDR3 loop reads CASSETASSYNEQFF. For the CDR3, the DNA is TGTGCCAGCAGTGAGACGGCCAGCTCCTACAATGAGCAGTTCTTC.

The J gene is TRBJ2-1, the V gene TRBV30, with TRBD2 matching 8 bases. V trimming: 4 bases; J trimming: 2 bases; junction bases outside the gene matches: 4. This CDR3 comprises 14 residues. Germline V gene sequence: CDR1 GTSNPN, CDR2 SVGIG (reference sequence). The CDR3 bases are TGTGCCTGGAAACTAGCGGTAACCTACAATGAGCAGTTCTTC. Protein product: CAWKLAVTYNEQFF.

The J gene is TRBJ1-3, the V gene TRBV5-1, with D possibly TRBD1 on 5 matching bases. Trimming shortened V by 2 bases and J by 8 bases, and 20 bases separated the two germline ends. This CDR3 region has 16 residues. In germline, CDR1 is SGHRS, CDR2 YFSETQ. This CDR3 reads CASSFGAGGPGDTIYF. As DNA, the CDR3 is TGCGCCAGCAGCTTCGGCGCAGGCGGTCCGGGGGACACCATATATTTT.

V is TRBV25-1 and J is TRBJ2-2; D gene uncertain. The length of the CDR3 is 14 residues. Germline V CDR1 and CDR2: MGHDK, SYGVNS. V was trimmed by 6 bases and J by 0 bases, leaving 8 bases between them. The CDR3 region is CASSPRTNTGELFF. In DNA form, the CDR3 reads TGTGCCAGCAGCCCCCGGACGAACACCGGGGAGCTGTTTTTT.

The chain joins TRBV6-1 to TRBJ1-4; D unclear. CDR1 is MNHNS, CDR2 SASEGT, per germline. V was shortened by 6 bases and J by 7 bases, with 15 bases between the two germline ends. The CDR3 sequence is 14 residues long. CDR3 in DNA: TGTGCCAGCAGAGCAACCTTGGGGAGTGAAAAACTGTTTTTT. The encoded protein is CASRATLGSEKLFF.

This clone was detected only a few times. The chain carries TRBV7-3 and TRBJ2-3; D ambiguous. V lost 0 bases, J lost 10 bases, and 11 bases lay in between. This CDR3 has 13 residues. CDR1 and CDR2 (germline): SGHTA, FQGTGA. CDR3 DNA sequence: TGTGCCAGCAGCTTAACATCAATAGAGGCGCAGTATTTT. Translated, it gives CASSLTSIEAQYF.

The chain couples TRBV7-8 to TRBJ2-2; TRBD2 matches at 10 bases. The CDR3 totals 17 residues. J lost 5 bases, V lost 5 bases, and 11 bases had no gene match. CDR1 is SGHVS, CDR2 FQNEAQ, per germline. CDR3 in DNA: TGTGCCAGCAGCCTCCGCGTAGGACTAGCGGAAACCGGGGAGCTGTTTTTT. Its translation: CASSLRVGLAETGELFF.

This chain joins TRBV7-2 and TRBJ2-7, with 7 bases that match TRBD2. The CDR3 totals 15 residues. The trim removed 0 bases at V and 5 bases at J, leaving 7 bases unmatched. CDR1 and CDR2 (germline): SGHTA, FQGNSA. In DNA form, the CDR3 reads TGTGCCAGCAGCTTAGCGTGGGGAGGGAGCAACGAGCAGTACTTC. It codes for CASSLAWGGSNEQYF.

This clone was recorded once. The rearrangement uses TRBV27 and TRBJ2-5; unclear D gene. Germline CDR1 reads MNHEY; CDR2 reads SMNVEV (reference sequence). The ends were cut back, 5 bases at V and 1 base at J, with 8 bases in the middle. CDR3 length: 13 amino acids. The CDR3 sequence: CASSPRPQETQYF. CDR3 bases: TGTGCCAGCAGTCCCCGTCCCCAAGAGACCCAGTACTTC.

The table lists this clone with many counts. This chain connects TRBV30 to TRBJ2-5; the match to TRBD2 covers 7 bases. This CDR3 has 14 amino acids. The J segment lost 5 bases and the V segment lost 0 bases, leaving 6 bases of the junction unmatched. Germline CDR1 reads GTSNPN; CDR2 reads SVGIG (reference sequence). The CDR3 DNA follows: TGTGCCTGGAGTGTACCGGGGGGAGTTGAGACCCAGTACTTC. Translating it yields CAWSVPGGVETQYF.

The chain combines TRBV10-2 with TRBJ2-1, with 14 bases aligning to TRBD2. With V trimmed by 0 bases and J by 7 bases, 11 bases remained unmatched. The CDR3 is made up of 19 amino acids. Germline-derived CDR1 and CDR2 are WSHSY and SAAADI. The CDR3 spells CASSESFPFGLAGGNEQFF. In DNA, the CDR3 is TGCGCCAGCAGTGAGTCGTTCCCGTTTGGACTAGCGGGAGGTAATGAGCAGTTCTTC.

V gene TRBV11-2 combines with J gene TRBJ2-1; D gene unclear. Germline V gene lookup returns CDR1 SGHAT and CDR2 FQNNGV. Trimming removed 3 bases from V and 12 bases from J, with 18 bases in between. The CDR3 runs to 14 residues. The CDR3 reads CASSFPALEGRQFF. The CDR3 nucleotides are TGTGCCAGCAGCTTCCCCGCCCTTGAAGGTCGGCAGTTCTTC.

V is TRBV7-2 and J is TRBJ1-2; tentative D call: TRBD1 (6 bases). With 5 bases removed from V and 4 bases from J, the gap between germline ends came to 20 bases. Germline V CDR1 and CDR2: SGHTA, FQGNSA. The CDR3 extends over 16 amino acids. CDR3 DNA sequence: TGTGCCAGCAGCCCCCCGGACAGAAGGGAGAGCTATGGCTACACCTTC. Its protein is CASSPPDRRESYGYTF.

On this clone itself: The sample contains more than one DNA sequence encoding this CDR3. This chain uses TRBV7-2 with TRBJ2-7; 12 positions match TRBD2. V lost 6 bases and J lost 2; bases outside the gene matches: 5. The CDR3 runs 15 residues. The germline CDR1 and CDR2 sequences are SGHTA and FQGNSA. This chain's CDR3 is CASSSTSGSPYEQYF. DNA for the CDR3: TGTGCCAGCAGTTCGACTAGCGGGAGCCCCTACGAGCAGTACTTC.

This chain links TRBV2 with TRBJ2-5; possible D gene TRBD2, 5 bases. Trimming removed 5 bases at V and 3 bases at J, with 10 bases between. The CDR3 consists of 13 residues. Germline CDR1 and CDR2: SNHLY and FYNNEI. In DNA form, the CDR3 reads TGTGCCAGCAGTTCTGGACTCAAAGAGACCCAGTACTTC. Amino acids: CASSSGLKETQYF.